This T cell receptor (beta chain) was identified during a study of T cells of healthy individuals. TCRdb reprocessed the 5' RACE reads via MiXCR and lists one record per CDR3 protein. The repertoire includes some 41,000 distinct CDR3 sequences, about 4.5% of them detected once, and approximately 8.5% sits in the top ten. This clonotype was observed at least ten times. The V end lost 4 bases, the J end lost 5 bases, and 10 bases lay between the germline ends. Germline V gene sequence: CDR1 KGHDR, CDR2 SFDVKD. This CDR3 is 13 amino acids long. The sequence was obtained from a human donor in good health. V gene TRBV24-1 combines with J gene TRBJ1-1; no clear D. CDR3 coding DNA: TGTGCCACCAGTGACACTGACAAGACTGAAGCTTTCTTT. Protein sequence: CATSDTDKTEAFF.